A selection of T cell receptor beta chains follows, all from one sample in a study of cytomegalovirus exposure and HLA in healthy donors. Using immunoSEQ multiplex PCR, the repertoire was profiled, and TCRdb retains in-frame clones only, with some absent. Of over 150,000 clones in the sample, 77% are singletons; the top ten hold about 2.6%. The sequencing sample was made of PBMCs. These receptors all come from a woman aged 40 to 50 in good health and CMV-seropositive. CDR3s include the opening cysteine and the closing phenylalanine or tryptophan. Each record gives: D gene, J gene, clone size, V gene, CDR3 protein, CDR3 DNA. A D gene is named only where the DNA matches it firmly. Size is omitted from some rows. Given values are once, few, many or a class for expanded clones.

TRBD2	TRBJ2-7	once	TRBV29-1	CSAVAGPHEQYF	TGCAGCGCCGTAGCGGGACCCCACGAGCAGTACTTC
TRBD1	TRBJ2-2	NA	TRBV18	CASSRDREVPGELFF	TGTGCCAGCTCACGGGACAGGGAGGTCCCCGGGGAGCTGTTTTTT
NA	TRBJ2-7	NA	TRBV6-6	CASSYRGQPSYEQYF	TGTGCCAGCAGTTACCGTGGACAGCCCTCCTACGAGCAGTACTTC
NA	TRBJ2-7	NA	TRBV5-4	CASSLWGPGEQYF	TGTGCCAGCAGCTTGTGGGGGCCGGGGGAGCAGTACTTC
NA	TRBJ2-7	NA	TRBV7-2	CASSLAGAAGGEQYF	TGTGCCAGCAGCTTAGCGGGAGCGGCGGGTGGCGAGCAGTACTTC
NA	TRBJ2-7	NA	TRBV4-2	CASSPTQLQTGYEQYF	TGTGCCAGCAGCCCGACGCAGCTTCAAACGGGGTACGAGCAGTACTTC
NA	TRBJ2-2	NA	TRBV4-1	CASSQVAGQHTGELFF	TGCGCCAGCAGCCAAGTGGCGGGACAGCACACCGGGGAGCTGTTTTTT
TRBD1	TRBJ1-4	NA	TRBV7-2	CASSIQGAATTNEKLFF	TGTGCCAGCAGCATACAGGGGGCTGCCACAACTAATGAAAAACTGTTTTTT
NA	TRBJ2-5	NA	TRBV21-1	CASSKKTQPKQETQYF	TGTGCCAGCAGCAAAAAGACACAACCCAAGCAGGAGACCCAGTACTTC
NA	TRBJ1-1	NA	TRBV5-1	CASSLWQGPLNTEAFF	TGCGCCAGCAGCTTGTGGCAGGGGCCTTTGAACACTGAAGCTTTCTTT
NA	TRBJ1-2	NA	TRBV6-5	CASRIDRSYGYTF	TGTGCCAGCAGGATAGACAGGTCCTATGGCTACACCTTC
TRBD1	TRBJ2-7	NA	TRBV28	CASSSRGISSYEQYF	TGTGCCAGCAGCTCCAGGGGGATCAGCTCCTACGAGCAGTACTTC
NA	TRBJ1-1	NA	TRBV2	CASMGPWNTEAFF	TGTGCCAGCATGGGGCCTTGGAACACTGAAGCTTTCTTT
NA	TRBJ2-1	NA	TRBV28	CASSPGQEGWHEQFF	TGTGCCAGCAGTCCCGGACAGGAGGGGTGGCATGAGCAGTTCTTC
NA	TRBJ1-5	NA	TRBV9	CASSVTGNNNQPQHF	TGTGCCAGCAGCGTAACGGGAAATAACAATCAGCCCCAGCATTTT
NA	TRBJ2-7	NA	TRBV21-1	CASSKGTSGDEQYF	TGTGCCAGCAGCAAAGGTACTAGCGGCGACGAGCAGTACTTC
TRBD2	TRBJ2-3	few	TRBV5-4	CASSLLAGAADTQYF	TGTGCCAGCAGCTTGCTAGCGGGAGCGGCAGATACGCAGTATTTT
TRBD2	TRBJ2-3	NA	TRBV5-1	CASSSLSSGGAADTQYF	TGCGCCAGCAGTTCGCTCTCTAGCGGGGGGGCCGCAGATACGCAGTATTTT
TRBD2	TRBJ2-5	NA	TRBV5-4	CASSFLAAQETQYF	TGTGCCAGCAGCTTCCTAGCGGCGCAAGAGACCCAGTACTTC
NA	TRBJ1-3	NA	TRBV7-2	CASSPGGVRDSGNTIYF	TGTGCCAGCAGCCCCGGCGGAGTGAGGGACTCTGGAAACACCATATATTTT
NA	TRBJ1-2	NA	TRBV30	CAWSGGRYGYTF	TGTGCCTGGAGTGGAGGGCGCTATGGCTACACCTTC
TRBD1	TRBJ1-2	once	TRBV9	CASSVGGTESNYGYTF	TGTGCCAGCAGCGTAGGTGGGACAGAATCTAACTATGGCTACACCTTC
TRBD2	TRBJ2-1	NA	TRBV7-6	CASSGGTSGGAEQFF	TGTGCCAGCAGCGGGGGGACTAGCGGGGGGGCTGAGCAGTTCTTC
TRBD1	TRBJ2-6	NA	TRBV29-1	CSVEDAGGQLSSGANVLTF	TGCAGCGTTGAAGATGCTGGGGGACAGTTGAGCTCTGGGGCCAACGTCCTGACTTTC
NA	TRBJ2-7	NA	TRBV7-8	CASSLLHSRAGMLAYEQYF	TGTGCCAGCAGCCTCCTCCACTCTCGCGCGGGGATGTTAGCCTACGAGCAGTACTTC
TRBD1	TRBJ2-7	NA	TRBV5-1	CASSLDGQGVYEQYF	TGCGCCAGCAGCTTGGACGGACAGGGGGTCTACGAGCAGTACTTC
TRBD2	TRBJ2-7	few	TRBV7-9	CASSGIGTSGDEQYF	TGTGCCAGCAGCGGCATAGGGACTAGCGGCGACGAGCAGTACTTC
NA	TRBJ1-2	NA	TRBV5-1	CASSWGVRVGNYGYTF	TGCGCCAGCAGCTGGGGTGTCAGGGTAGGGAACTATGGCTACACCTTC
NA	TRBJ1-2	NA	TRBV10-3	CAISDLTTDGYTF	TGTGCCATCAGTGACCTAACGACAGACGGCTACACCTTC